This T cell receptor beta chain was sequenced during a study of blood T cell repertoires in COVID-19. Turning to the study itself: COVID-19 samples, acute and convalescent, were from the United States, Italy and Spain. From T cells, B-cell-depleted T cells, or PBMCs came the material, which was cDNA or gDNA.

Those who participated ranged in age from roughly 18 to 89 years and resided in about 24 US areas. Recovered Cohort 3 donors showed two negative PCRs, clearance, or symptom resolution. The ends lost 5 bases at V and 2 bases at J; junction bases unmatched: 10. Germline values: CDR1 ENHRY, CDR2 SYGVKD. This CDR3 is built from 17 residues. The assay was immunoSEQ multiplex PCR, and TCRdb's table has in-frame clones only and misses some. The sample has roughly 300,000 clones; 87% are singletons. The chain links TRBV10-3 to TRBJ1-2, with TRBD1 matching over 11 bases. This receptor was taken from a woman aged 25 to 45 who had recovered from COVID-19. Sequencing was carried out using PBMCs or T cells enriched from blood (not recorded which). The CDR3 reads CAISPGQGVNSNYGYTF. DNA of the CDR3: TGTGCCATCAGTCCGGGACAGGGGGTCAACTCAAACTATGGCTACACCTTC.